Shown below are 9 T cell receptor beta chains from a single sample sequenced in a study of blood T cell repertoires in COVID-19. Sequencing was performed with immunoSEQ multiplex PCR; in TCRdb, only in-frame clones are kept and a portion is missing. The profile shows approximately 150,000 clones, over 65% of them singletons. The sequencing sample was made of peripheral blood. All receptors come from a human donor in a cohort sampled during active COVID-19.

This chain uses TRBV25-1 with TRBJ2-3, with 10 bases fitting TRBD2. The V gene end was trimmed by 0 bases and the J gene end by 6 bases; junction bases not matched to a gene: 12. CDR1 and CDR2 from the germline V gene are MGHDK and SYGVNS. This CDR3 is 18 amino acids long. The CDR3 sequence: CASSEYIGLAGVSDTQYF. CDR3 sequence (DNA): TGTGCCAGCAGTGAATATATAGGGCTAGCGGGAGTTTCGGATACGCAGTATTTT.

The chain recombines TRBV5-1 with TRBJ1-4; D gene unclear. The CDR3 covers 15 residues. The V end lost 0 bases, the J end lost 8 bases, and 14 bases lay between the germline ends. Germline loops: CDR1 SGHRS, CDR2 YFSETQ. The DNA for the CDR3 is TGCGCCAGCAGCTTGGGAGACTACGACGGGGAAAAACTGTTTTTT. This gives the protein CASSLGDYDGEKLFF.

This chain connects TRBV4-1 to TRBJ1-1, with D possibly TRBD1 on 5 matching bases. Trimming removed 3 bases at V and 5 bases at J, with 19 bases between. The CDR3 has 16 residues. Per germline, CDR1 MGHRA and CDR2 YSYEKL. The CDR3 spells CASSHFPREVGTEAFF. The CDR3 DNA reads TGCGCCAGCAGCCACTTCCCCAGGGAGGTGGGGACTGAAGCTTTCTTT.

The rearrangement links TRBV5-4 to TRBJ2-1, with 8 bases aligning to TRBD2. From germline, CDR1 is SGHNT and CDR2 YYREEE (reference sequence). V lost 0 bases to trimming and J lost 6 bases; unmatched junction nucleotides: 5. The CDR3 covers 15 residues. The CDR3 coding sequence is TGTGCCAGCAGCTTGGATAGCGGGATCACCAATGAGCAGTTCTTC. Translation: CASSLDSGITNEQFF.

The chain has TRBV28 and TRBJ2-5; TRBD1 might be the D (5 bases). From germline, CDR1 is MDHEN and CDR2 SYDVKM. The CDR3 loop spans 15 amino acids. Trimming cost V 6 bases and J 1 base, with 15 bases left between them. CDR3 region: CASRGQINVQETQYF. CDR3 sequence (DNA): TGTGCCAGCAGAGGACAAATAAACGTCCAAGAGACCCAGTACTTC.

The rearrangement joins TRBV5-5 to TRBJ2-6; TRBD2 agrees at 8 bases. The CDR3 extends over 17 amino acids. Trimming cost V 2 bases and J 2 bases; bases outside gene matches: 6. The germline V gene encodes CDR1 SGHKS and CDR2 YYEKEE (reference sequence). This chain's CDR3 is CASSFGGADAGANVLTF. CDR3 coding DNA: TGTGCCAGCAGCTTCGGGGGGGCGGACGCTGGGGCCAACGTCCTGACTTTC.

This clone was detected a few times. Here the CDR3 DNA reads TGTGCCAGCCAGACAGAGGAAGAGACCCAGTACTTC. It yields the protein CASQTEEETQYF. The chain links TRBV7-9 to TRBJ2-5; D perhaps matches TRBD1 (5 bases). The CDR3 runs 12 residues. The germline V and J ends were trimmed by 8 bases and 3 bases, with 10 bases remaining between them. Germline CDR1 SEHNR, CDR2 FQNEAQ (reference sequence).

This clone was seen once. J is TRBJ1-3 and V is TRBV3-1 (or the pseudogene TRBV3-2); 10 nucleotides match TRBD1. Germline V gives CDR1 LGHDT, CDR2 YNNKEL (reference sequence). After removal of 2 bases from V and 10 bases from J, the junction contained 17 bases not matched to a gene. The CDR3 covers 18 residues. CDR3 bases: TGTGCCAGCAGCCAAACAAGGGGTGACAGGGGGCCCTCGAGAACCATATATTTT. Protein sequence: CASSQTRGDRGPSRTIYF.

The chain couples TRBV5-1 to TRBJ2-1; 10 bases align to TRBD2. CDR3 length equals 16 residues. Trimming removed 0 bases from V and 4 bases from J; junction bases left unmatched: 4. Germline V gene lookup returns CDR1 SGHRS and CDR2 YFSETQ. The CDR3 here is CASSLATSGIYNEQFF. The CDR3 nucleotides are TGCGCCAGCAGCTTGGCCACTAGCGGGATTTACAATGAGCAGTTCTTC.